The 21 T cell receptor beta chains below were found in one sample sequenced in a study of blood T cell repertoires in COVID-19 (dated by TCRdb to the early 2020s). The receptor library was made with the immunoSEQ multiplex PCR assay. This is the immuneACCESS table as TCRdb keeps it, with only in-frame sequences that have V and J called. A part of the clones is gone; compared with another copy, unresolved V genes explain less than half, and the rest is unexplained. The sample has about 220,000 clones on record, more than 65% of them singletons. The ten largest clones represent over 2.5% of the sample. Input material: peripheral blood. The receptors originated from a woman in her twenties or thirties who had recovered from COVID-19.

This chain connects TRBV6-5 to TRBJ1-1, with D possibly TRBD1 on 6 matching bases. CDR3 size: 15 residues. V lost 6 bases and J lost 2, with 16 bases in between. CDR1 is MNHEY, CDR2 SVGAGI, per germline. CDR3 bases: TGTGCCAGCAGCAAGATGACAGGAGCCAACACTGAAGCTTTCTTT. Residues: CASSKMTGANTEAFF.

The J gene is TRBJ2-1, the V gene TRBV11-2; perhaps TRBD2 as D (6 bases). The CDR3 loop spans 14 amino acids. The ends were cut back, 1 base at V and 6 bases at J, with 10 bases in the middle. Germline lookup yields CDR1 SGHAT and CDR2 FQNNGV. This CDR3 reads CASSLAGAGNEQFF. The CDR3, as DNA: TGTGCCAGCAGCTTAGCGGGAGCTGGCAATGAGCAGTTCTTC.

This sequence joins TRBV19 and TRBJ2-1, with D uncertain. Trimming removed 2 bases from V and 10 bases from J, with 9 bases in between. Germline V gene data show CDR1 as LNHDA and CDR2 as SQIVND (reference sequence). The CDR3 extends over 12 amino acids. The CDR3 loop is CASSILVGEQFF. CDR3 sequence (DNA): TGTGCCAGTAGTATACTAGTTGGGGAGCAGTTCTTC.

The V call is TRBV18, the J call TRBJ2-3; 13 bases agree with TRBD2. CDR1 and CDR2 (germline): KGHSH, LQKENI. V shed 0 bases, J shed 3 bases, and the junction held 3 bases outside the gene matches. This CDR3 has 17 amino acids. The CDR3 reads CASSPPTSGRSTDTQYF. The CDR3 DNA reads TGTGCCAGCTCACCACCGACTAGCGGGAGGTCAACAGATACGCAGTATTTT. Supplemented by reference TRBV18 and TRBJ2-3, the full variable domain reads NAGVMQNPRHLVRRRGQEARLRCSPMKGHSHVYWYRQLPEEGLKFMVYLQKENIIDESGMPKERFSAEFPKEGPSILRIQQVVRGDSAAYFCASSPPTSGRSTDTQYFGPGTRLTVL.

The rearrangement links TRBV29-1 to TRBJ2-3, with D maybe TRBD1 (5 bases). The V gene lost 8 bases and the J gene lost 6 bases, with 15 bases spanning the gap. CDR1 is SQVTM and CDR2 is ANQGSEA in the germline V gene. This CDR3 is 12 amino acids long. The CDR3 DNA reads as TGCAGCTGTTCAGGGCCTCGGGATACGCAGTATTTT. It translates to CSCSGPRDTQYF.

The V gene is TRBV18, the J gene TRBJ2-5; tentative D call: TRBD1 (5 bases). V shed 4 bases and J shed 5 bases, with 14 bases lying between them. The CDR3 has 14 amino acids. The germline CDR1 and CDR2 sequences are KGHSH and LQKENI. The CDR3 nucleotides read TGTGCCAGCTCACGCAGGGTGACGAGGGAGACCCAGTACTTC. Translated, it gives CASSRRVTRETQYF.

The chain carries TRBV5-1 and TRBJ2-5, with D perhaps TRBD1 (5 bases). This CDR3 is built from 16 residues. V was trimmed by 4 bases and J by 3 bases, leaving 19 bases between them. CDR1 SGHRS and CDR2 YFSETQ come from the germline V gene. This CDR3 is CASSRSARGREETQYF. The CDR3 DNA reads as TGCGCCAGCAGCCGCAGCGCAAGGGGCCGTGAAGAGACCCAGTACTTC.

This rearrangement joins TRBV7-2 to TRBJ2-1; D remains ambiguous. V lost 3 bases and J 2 bases, leaving 8 bases between the germline ends. The CDR3 is 14 amino acids. From germline, CDR1 is SGHTA and CDR2 FQGNSA. The CDR3 DNA sequence: TGTGCCAGCAGCTTCCCGGTACCCTACAATGAGCAGTTCTTC. It encodes CASSFPVPYNEQFF.

This chain links TRBV28 with TRBJ2-7, with TRBD2 matching 8 bases. With 6 bases clipped from V and 3 bases from J, the junction kept 4 bases outside the gene matches. Germline CDR1 reads MDHEN; CDR2 reads SYDVKM. The CDR3 has 13 residues. CDR3: CASRTREGYEQYF. CDR3 sequence (DNA): TGTGCCAGCAGAACCCGGGAGGGCTACGAGCAGTACTTC.

The chain links TRBV27 to TRBJ2-1; D is undetermined. Trimming left V 1 base short and J 4 bases short, with 14 bases between. The CDR3 contains 16 residues. Germline V gene sequence: CDR1 MNHEY, CDR2 SMNVEV (reference sequence). The CDR3 DNA reads as TGTGCCAGCAGTTTATTGTCTACAACTACTTACAATGAGCAGTTCTTC. The encoded protein is CASSLLSTTTYNEQFF.

The chain links TRBV5-4 to TRBJ2-5; possibly TRBD2 for D (5 bases). The CDR3 spans 14 residues. CDR1 and CDR2 (germline): SGHNT, YYREEE (reference sequence). V gave up 4 bases and J gave up 1 base, with 11 bases separating them. The DNA of the CDR3 is TGTGCCAGCAGCCTCCAGGACTCCCAAGAGACCCAGTACTTC. Its protein is CASSLQDSQETQYF. Filled out from reference TRBV5-4 and TRBJ2-5, the complete variable domain reads ETGVTQSPTHLIKTRGQQVTLRCSSQSGHNTVSWYQQALGQGPQFIFQYYREEENGRGNFPPRFSGLQFPNYSSELNVNALELDDSALYLCASSLQDSQETQYFGPGTRLLVL.

The rearrangement joins TRBV18 to TRBJ1-2; unclear D gene. V gave up 2 bases and J gave up 8 bases, with 15 bases separating them. The CDR3 contains 14 residues. Per germline, CDR1 KGHSH and CDR2 LQKENI. CDR3 sequence (DNA): TGTGCCAGCTCACCAGCCCCTCGTAGCGTGGGCTACACCTTC. It yields the protein CASSPAPRSVGYTF.

The chain couples TRBV28 to TRBJ2-1; TRBD2 agrees at 10 bases. The CDR3 sequence is 15 residues long. V was pared by 1 base and J by 5 bases, with 2 bases of the junction left unmatched. Germline values: CDR1 MDHEN, CDR2 SYDVKM. CDR3 sequence: CASSLSAGGNNEQFF. The CDR3 region has the DNA TGTGCCAGCAGTTTATCAGCGGGAGGGAACAATGAGCAGTTCTTC. Complete variable domain (other parts from reference TRBV28 and TRBJ2-1): DVKVTQSSRYLVKRTGEKVFLECVQDMDHENMFWYRQDPGLGLRLIYFSYDVKMKEKGDIPEGYSVSREKKERFSLILESASTNQTSMYLCASSLSAGGNNEQFFGPGTRLTVL.

The V gene is TRBV5-1, the J gene TRBJ2-3; D might be TRBD1 (5 bases). The V gene's germline CDR1 is SGHRS and CDR2 YFSETQ. The CDR3 runs to 15 residues. Trimming shortened V by 6 bases and J by 0 bases, and 14 bases separated the two germline ends. The CDR3 coding sequence is TGCGCCAGCAACGACCAGGGAATCAGCACAGATACGCAGTATTTT. As protein: CASNDQGISTDTQYF.

The chain employs TRBV19 and TRBJ1-1, with TRBD1 identical over 9 bases. The CDR3 runs 18 residues. The ends lost 7 bases at V and 4 bases at J; junction bases unmatched: 19. Germline values: CDR1 LNHDA, CDR2 SQIVND (reference sequence). Written as DNA, the CDR3 is TGTGCCAGTACCCTAAACCCTCCCGGGACAGGGTACGGCACTGAAGCTTTCTTT. Its protein is CASTLNPPGTGYGTEAFF.

The CDR3 loop is CASSLARGSVQGNEQFF. In DNA, the CDR3 is TGCGCCAGCAGCTTGGCCAGGGGTAGCGTACAGGGCAATGAGCAGTTCTTC. The gene calls are TRBV5-1 and TRBJ2-1; D possibly corresponds to TRBD1 (6 bases). The CDR3 has 17 amino acids. The V gene lost 0 bases and the J gene lost 6 bases, with 19 bases spanning the gap. Germline V CDR1 and CDR2: SGHRS, YFSETQ. Using reference TRBV5-1 and TRBJ2-1 for the parts outside the CDR3, the full variable domain is KAGVTQTPRYLIKTRGQQVTLSCSPISGHRSVSWYQQTPGQGLQFLFEYFSETQRNKGNFPGRFSGRQFSNSRSEMNVSTLELGDSALYLCASSLARGSVQGNEQFFGPGTRLTVL.

The chain couples TRBV27 to TRBJ1-2; D ambiguous. Germline loops: CDR1 MNHEY, CDR2 SMNVEV (reference sequence). The CDR3 covers 14 residues. Trimming removed 2 bases at V and 5 bases at J, with 12 bases between. CDR3: CASSLSPDSYGYTF. The CDR3 DNA reads TGTGCCAGCAGTTTAAGCCCGGACTCTTATGGCTACACCTTC.

V gene TRBV30 combines with J gene TRBJ2-3; weak D call: TRBD2 (7 bases). V was cut by 4 bases and J by 4 bases, with 15 bases left in between. Germline V gives CDR1 GTSNPN, CDR2 SVGIG (reference sequence). CDR3 length: 14 residues. This CDR3 reads CAWISGTSADTQYF. The CDR3 DNA sequence: TGTGCCTGGATCAGCGGGACATCAGCAGATACGCAGTATTTT.

The genes are TRBV9 and TRBJ2-2, with 7 bases lining up with TRBD2. With 0 bases clipped from V and 2 bases from J, the junction kept 10 bases outside the gene matches. The CDR3 is made up of 18 amino acids. CDR1 and CDR2 from the germline V gene are SGDLS and YYNGEE. This CDR3 reads CASSVVSGGGGNTGELFF. CDR3 DNA sequence: TGTGCCAGCAGCGTAGTTTCCGGCGGCGGGGGTAACACCGGGGAGCTGTTTTTT.

The CDR3 here is CATSRASRSSYEQYF. Written as DNA, the CDR3 is TGTGCCACCAGCAGAGCCTCAAGGAGCTCCTACGAGCAGTACTTC. V usage is TRBV15 and J usage is TRBJ2-7; D not resolved. Germline lookup yields CDR1 LNHNV and CDR2 YYDKDF (reference sequence). This CDR3 spans 15 amino acids. Trimming shortened V by 1 base and J by 0 bases, and 10 bases separated the two germline ends.

The chain uses TRBV28 and TRBJ2-2, with 7 bases aligning to TRBD1. Germline CDR1 is MDHEN and CDR2 is SYDVKM. V was pared by 6 bases and J by 5 bases, with 9 bases of the junction left unmatched. The length of the CDR3 is 15 residues. The CDR3 here is CASRYQGVSTGELFF. In nucleotides, the CDR3 is TGTGCCAGCAGATATCAGGGGGTATCAACCGGGGAGCTGTTTTTT.